The rows below give T cell receptor beta chains drawn from one sample of a study of blood T cell repertoires in COVID-19. The protocol was immunoSEQ multiplex PCR, while the TCRdb copy is restricted to in-frame clones and leaves out a portion. The sample comprises about 150,000 clones, almost 80% of which are singletons, and 10% to 11% rests with the top ten. Sequenced: peripheral blood. Every receptor here comes from a man aged 55-75 years who had recovered from COVID-19. Both conserved end residues are part of each CDR3. Fields, in order: D gene, V gene, J gene, clone size, CDR3 protein, CDR3 DNA. The D gene is left open where the match is weak. Clone size is given for some rows only: seen once, a few or many times, or a class if the clone is expanded.

>.|TRBV7-2|TRBJ1-4|.
CASSFQGGFTNEKLFF
TGTGCCAGCAGCTTCCAAGGAGGGTTCACTAATGAAAAACTGTTTTTT
>.|TRBV6-2/TRBV6-3|TRBJ1-2|.
CASSWEGNYGYTF
TGTGCCAGCAGTTGGGAGGGGAACTATGGCTACACCTTC
>.|TRBV28|TRBJ2-2|.
CASEGVTGELFF
TGTGCCTCCGAGGGGGTCACCGGGGAGCTGTTTTTT
>.|TRBV6-1|TRBJ1-1|.
CASSEQEGLLNTEAFF
TGTGCCAGCAGTGAACAAGAGGGACTGCTGAACACTGAAGCTTTCTTT
>TRBD1|TRBV5-6|TRBJ1-2|.
CASTQLDRGMHGYTF
TGTGCCAGCACCCAACTGGACAGGGGGATGCATGGCTACACCTTC
>TRBD2|TRBV5-4|TRBJ2-2|.
CASSTGTSGTDGELFF
TGTGCCAGCAGCACAGGGACTAGCGGGACTGACGGGGAGCTGTTTTTT
>.|TRBV11-2|TRBJ2-1|.
CASSLEVRQGIDEQFF
TGTGCCAGCAGCTTAGAGGTGCGGCAGGGGATCGATGAGCAGTTCTTC
>TRBD2|TRBV4-3|TRBJ2-7|.
CASSQDLAGGREQYF
TGCGCCAGCAGCCAAGATTTGGCGGGGGGCCGGGAGCAGTACTTC
>.|TRBV9|TRBJ1-1|.
CASSAGGPLNTEAFF
TGTGCCAGCAGCGCGGGGGGACCGCTGAACACTGAAGCTTTCTTT
>.|TRBV5-5|TRBJ1-6|.
CASSLEDRSPLHF
TGTGCCAGCAGCTTAGAAGACAGGTCACCCCTCCACTTT
>TRBD2|TRBV5-4|TRBJ2-1|.
CASSQREAPYNEQFF
TGTGCCAGCAGCCAGCGGGAGGCCCCCTACAATGAGCAGTTCTTC
>TRBD1|TRBV7-2|TRBJ2-7|.
CASRPGGINEQYF
TGTGCCAGCAGGCCAGGGGGTATTAACGAGCAGTACTTC
>TRBD1|TRBV6-2/TRBV6-3|TRBJ1-1|.
CASSTGTGSRDTEAFF
TGTGCCAGCAGCACCGGGACAGGATCGCGGGACACTGAAGCTTTCTTT
>.|TRBV30|TRBJ2-7|.
CAWSKGQGMNEQYF
TGTGCCTGGAGTAAAGGGCAGGGGATGAACGAGCAGTACTTC
>TRBD2|TRBV7-9|TRBJ2-3|.
CASSLTTSGRGDTQYF
TGTGCCAGCAGCTTAACGACTAGCGGGAGGGGAGATACGCAGTATTTT
>TRBD2|TRBV19|TRBJ2-4|.
CASSIGLAGGRDIQYF
TGTGCCAGTAGTATTGGGCTAGCGGGGGGGCGTGACATTCAGTACTTC
>TRBD1|TRBV19|TRBJ1-2|.
CASTNYRTGRPLTNYGYTF
TGTGCCAGTACCAACTACCGGACAGGTAGACCCCTCACTAACTATGGCTACACCTTC
>.|TRBV5-5|TRBJ2-3|.
CASSFQGLVYF
TGTGCCAGCAGCTTTCAGGGTTTGGTGTATTTT
>TRBD2|TRBV27|TRBJ2-3|.
CASNPLAGGFTDTQYF
TGTGCCAGCAATCCTCTAGCGGGGGGGTTCACAGATACGCAGTATTTT
>.|TRBV12-3/TRBV12-4|TRBJ1-5|.
CASSDHFQPQHF
TGTGCCAGCTCCGATCACTTTCAGCCCCAGCATTTT
>TRBD1|TRBV19|TRBJ1-6|once
CASGQGPNSPLHF
TGTGCCAGTGGACAGGGCCCAAATTCACCCCTCCACTTT
>.|TRBV29-1|TRBJ2-3|.
CSVEGLFSTDTQYF
TGCAGCGTTGAAGGACTCTTTAGCACAGATACGCAGTATTTT
>TRBD1|TRBV5-1|TRBJ1-2|.
CASSLGTGENYGYTF
TGCGCCAGCAGCTTGGGGACAGGGGAGAACTATGGCTACACCTTC
>.|TRBV2|TRBJ1-5|.
CASSPQGGAQPQHF
TGTGCCAGCAGTCCCCAGGGAGGAGCTCAGCCCCAGCATTTT
>.|TRBV3-1/TRBV3-2|TRBJ2-3|once
CASSLPTRTLSTDTQYF
TGTGCCAGCAGCCTCCCGACCCGGACACTTAGCACAGATACGCAGTATTTT
>TRBD1|TRBV23-1|TRBJ2-5|.
CASSQSRQGLETQYF
TGCGCCAGCAGTCAATCTCGACAGGGGCTAGAGACCCAGTACTTC
>.|TRBV3-1/TRBV3-2|TRBJ2-3|.
CASSQVYGTLSNTDTQYF
TGTGCCAGCAGCCAAGTTTACGGGACACTCTCAAACACAGATACGCAGTATTTT
>.|TRBV29-1|TRBJ1-5|.
CSVGGARDQPQHF
TGCAGCGTTGGTGGGGCGCGTGATCAGCCCCAGCATTTT
>.|TRBV7-2|TRBJ2-7|.
CASSSRTPLDYEQYF
TGTGCCAGCAGCTCCAGGACACCCCTGGACTACGAGCAGTACTTC
>.|TRBV15|TRBJ2-5|.
CATSQDRQETQYF
TGTGCCACCAGCCAAGACAGGCAAGAGACCCAGTACTTC
>.|TRBV7-2|TRBJ2-3|.
CASTPNWAGSEADTQYF
TGTGCCAGCACCCCTAATTGGGCGGGGTCAGAGGCAGATACGCAGTATTTT
>TRBD1|TRBV15|TRBJ1-2|.
CATGPDRGNYGYTF
TGTGCCACCGGCCCCGACAGGGGCAACTATGGCTACACCTTC
>.|TRBV9|TRBJ2-1|.
CASSVAYNRVINEQFF
TGTGCCAGCAGCGTAGCTTATAACAGGGTAATCAATGAGCAGTTCTTC
>TRBD2|TRBV10-3|TRBJ2-7|.
CAISMTSGSNEQYF
TGTGCCATCAGTATGACTAGCGGGAGCAACGAGCAGTACTTC
>TRBD1|TRBV19|TRBJ2-6|.
CATNPRGLSGANVLTF
TGTGCCACCAATCCCAGGGGGCTATCTGGGGCCAACGTCCTGACTTTC
>TRBD1|TRBV3-1/TRBV3-2|TRBJ2-7|.
CASSQDRGQGYEQYF
TGTGCCAGCAGCCAAGATCGGGGACAGGGCTACGAGCAGTACTTC
>.|TRBV5-1|TRBJ2-3|.
CASSLLGRQGDTQYF
TGCGCCAGCAGCTTGCTGGGGCGTCAGGGAGATACGCAGTATTTT
>.|TRBV7-7|TRBJ2-2|once
CASSPTVNTGELFF
TGTGCTAGCAGTCCGACAGTGAACACCGGGGAGCTGTTTTTT
>TRBD1|TRBV6-1|TRBJ1-6|.
CASSEIQGNSPLHF
TGTGCCAGCAGTGAAATACAGGGGAATTCACCCCTCCACTTT
>TRBD1|TRBV6-2/TRBV6-3|TRBJ2-1|.
CASSYLQGANEQFF
TGTGCCAGCAGTTATCTACAGGGGGCGAATGAGCAGTTCTTC
>.|TRBV3-1/TRBV3-2|TRBJ2-7|.
CASSQGTGISYEQYF
TGTGCCAGCAGCCAAGGGACGGGGATTTCCTACGAGCAGTACTTC
>.|TRBV5-6|TRBJ2-2|.
CASSYLGRGELFF
TGTGCCAGCAGCTACCTAGGGAGGGGGGAGCTGTTTTTT
>.|TRBV14|TRBJ2-3|.
CASSFGRRADTQYF
TGTGCCAGCAGCTTCGGGAGACGCGCAGATACGCAGTATTTT
>.|TRBV7-6|TRBJ2-6|.
CASSLSTGTYSGANVLTF
TGTGCCAGCAGCCTCTCCACAGGAACTTACTCTGGGGCCAACGTCCTGACTTTC
>TRBD2|TRBV7-9|TRBJ2-3|.
CASSLQAGSTDTQYF
TGTGCCAGCAGCTTGCAAGCGGGGAGCACAGATACGCAGTATTTT
>.|TRBV6-1|TRBJ1-1|many
CASSEVGGLHTEAFF
TGTGCCAGCAGTGAAGTGGGGGGACTTCACACTGAAGCTTTCTTT